Listed here are 8 T cell receptor beta chains from one sample, sequenced in a study of control samples from healthy donors and cancer patients. Using immunoSEQ multiplex PCR, the repertoire was profiled, and TCRdb retains in-frame clones only, with some absent. The table shows 130,000 or so clones, with around nine tenths occurring only once. The sample taken for sequencing was blood. All receptors come from a man aged 50-60 years in good health.

This sequence joins TRBV4-1 and TRBJ1-3, with D tentatively TRBD1 (5 bases). The CDR3 extends over 19 amino acids. Trimming took off 0 bases at V and 2 bases at J, with 20 bases between the two ends. The V gene's germline CDR1 is MGHRA and CDR2 YSYEKL. The CDR3 coding sequence is TGCGCCAGCAGCCAAGAGCGAGGAGGCAGGGTAGGGGCTGGAAACACCATATATTTT. Protein sequence: CASSQERGGRVGAGNTIYF.

V and J are TRBV18 and TRBJ2-7; either TRBD1 or TRBD2 may supply D (5 bases each). From germline, CDR1 is KGHSH and CDR2 LQKENI. The CDR3 length is 16 residues. V was clipped by 2 bases and J by 2 bases, with 16 bases between them. The CDR3 reads CASSPSAGTTTYEQYF. The CDR3 region has the DNA TGTGCCAGCTCACCAAGCGCAGGGACCACGACCTACGAGCAGTACTTC.

The rearrangement uses TRBV4-1 and TRBJ1-2; D remains unclear. The V gene's germline CDR1 is MGHRA and CDR2 YSYEKL. V was trimmed by 8 bases and J by 4 bases, leaving 23 bases between them. The CDR3 totals 16 residues. The CDR3 is CASRGRFGETVYGYTF. CDR3 nucleotides: TGCGCCAGCCGCGGTCGGTTTGGCGAAACCGTCTATGGCTACACCTTC.

In this sample, this clone turned up once. The genes are TRBV6-5 and TRBJ2-1, with 9 nucleotides matching TRBD2. J lost 7 bases, V lost 5 bases, and 6 bases had no gene match. CDR3 size: 14 residues. Germline-derived CDR1 and CDR2 are MNHEY and SVGAGI. The CDR3 region is CASSLSGGFNEQFF. CDR3 DNA: TGTGCCAGCAGTCTTAGCGGGGGATTTAATGAGCAGTTCTTC.

V gene TRBV28 combines with J gene TRBJ1-1; no clear D. V was pared by 8 bases and J by 2 bases, with 12 bases between. Germline values: CDR1 MDHEN, CDR2 SYDVKM. This CDR3 has 13 residues. CDR3 region: CASLSGRNTEAFF. CDR3 sequence (DNA): TGTGCCAGCCTCTCGGGGAGAAACACTGAAGCTTTCTTT.

The V gene is TRBV19, the J gene TRBJ2-1, with a possible D match to TRBD1 (6 bases). Germline CDR1 and CDR2: LNHDA and SQIVND (reference sequence). The germline V and J ends were trimmed by 4 bases and 6 bases, with 16 bases remaining between them. The CDR3 has 15 amino acids. The CDR3 reads CASSRDTGFGNEQFF. The CDR3 DNA follows: TGTGCCAGTAGTAGAGACACAGGGTTTGGCAATGAGCAGTTCTTC.

V is TRBV5-1 and J is TRBJ2-1, with 8 nucleotides matching TRBD1. Germline loops: CDR1 SGHRS, CDR2 YFSETQ. Trimming at V came to 5 bases and at J to 3 bases, leaving 10 bases not matched to a gene. The CDR3 runs 16 residues. The CDR3 sequence: CASRFRQGAGYNEQFF. DNA of the CDR3: TGCGCCAGCAGGTTTCGGCAGGGGGCGGGCTACAATGAGCAGTTCTTC.

This clone has more than one count but fewer than ten. V gene TRBV5-5 combines with J gene TRBJ1-2, with TRBD1 as a possible D gene (6 bases). The V end lost 0 bases, the J end lost 4 bases, and 13 bases lay between the germline ends. The CDR3 is 15 amino acids. CDR1 is SGHKS and CDR2 is YYEKEE in the germline V gene (reference sequence). CDR3 amino acids: CASSLEPQGTYGYTF. The CDR3 DNA follows: TGTGCCAGCAGCTTGGAACCCCAGGGGACCTATGGCTACACCTTC.